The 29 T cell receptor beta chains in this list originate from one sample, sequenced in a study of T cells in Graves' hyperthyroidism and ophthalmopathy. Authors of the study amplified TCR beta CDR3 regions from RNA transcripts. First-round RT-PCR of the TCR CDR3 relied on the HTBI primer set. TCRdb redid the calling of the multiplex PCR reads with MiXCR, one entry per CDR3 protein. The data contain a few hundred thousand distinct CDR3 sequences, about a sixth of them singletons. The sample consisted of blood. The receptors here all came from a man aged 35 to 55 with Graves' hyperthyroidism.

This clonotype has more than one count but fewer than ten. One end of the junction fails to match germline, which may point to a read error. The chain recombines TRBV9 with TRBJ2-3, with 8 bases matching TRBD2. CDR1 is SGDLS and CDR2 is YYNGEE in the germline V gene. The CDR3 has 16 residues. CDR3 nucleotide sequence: TGTGCCAGCAGCGCCCGCGGGGGGCCGAGCACAGATACGCGGTATTTT. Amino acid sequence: CASSARGGPSTDTRYF.

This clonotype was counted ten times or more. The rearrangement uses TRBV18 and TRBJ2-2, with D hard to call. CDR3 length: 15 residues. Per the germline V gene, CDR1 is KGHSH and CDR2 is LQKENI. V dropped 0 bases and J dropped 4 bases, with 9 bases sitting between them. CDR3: CASSPPSSSTGELFF. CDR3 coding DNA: TGTGCCAGCTCACCACCCAGCTCCTCCACCGGGGAGCTGTTTTTT.

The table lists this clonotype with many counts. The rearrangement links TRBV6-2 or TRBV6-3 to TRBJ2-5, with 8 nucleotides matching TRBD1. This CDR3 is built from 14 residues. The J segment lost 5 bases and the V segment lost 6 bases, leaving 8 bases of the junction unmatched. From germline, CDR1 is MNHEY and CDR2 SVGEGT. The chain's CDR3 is CASRMTGVRETQYF. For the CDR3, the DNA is TGTGCCAGCAGAATGACAGGGGTACGGGAGACCCAGTACTTC.

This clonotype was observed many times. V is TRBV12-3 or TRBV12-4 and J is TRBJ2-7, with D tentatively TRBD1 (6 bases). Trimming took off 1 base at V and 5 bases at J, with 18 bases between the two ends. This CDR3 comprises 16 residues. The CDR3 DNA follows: TGTGCCAGCAGTTTAGTCTCAGGGGTAAATAAGGACGAGCAGTACTTC. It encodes CASSLVSGVNKDEQYF.

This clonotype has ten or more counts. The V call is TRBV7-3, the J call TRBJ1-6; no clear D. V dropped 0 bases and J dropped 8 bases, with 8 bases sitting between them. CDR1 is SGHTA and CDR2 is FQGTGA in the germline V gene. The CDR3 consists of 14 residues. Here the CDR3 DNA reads TGTGCCAGCAGCTTAACCTTCGGGGATTCACCCCTCCACTTT. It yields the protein CASSLTFGDSPLHF.

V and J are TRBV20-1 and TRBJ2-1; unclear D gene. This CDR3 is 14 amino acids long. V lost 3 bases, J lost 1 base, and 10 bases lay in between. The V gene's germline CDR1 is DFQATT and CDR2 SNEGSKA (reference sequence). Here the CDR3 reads CSAREVRSYNEQFF. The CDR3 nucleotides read TGCAGTGCTAGGGAAGTCCGGTCCTACAATGAGCAGTTCTTC.

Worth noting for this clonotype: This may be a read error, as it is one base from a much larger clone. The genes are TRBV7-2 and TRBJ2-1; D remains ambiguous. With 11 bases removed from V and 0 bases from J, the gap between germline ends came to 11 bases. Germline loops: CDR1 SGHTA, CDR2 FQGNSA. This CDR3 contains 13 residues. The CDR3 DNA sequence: TGTGCCGGCATCGGCCTCTCCTACAATGAGCAGTTCTTC. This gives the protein CAGIGLSYNEQFF.

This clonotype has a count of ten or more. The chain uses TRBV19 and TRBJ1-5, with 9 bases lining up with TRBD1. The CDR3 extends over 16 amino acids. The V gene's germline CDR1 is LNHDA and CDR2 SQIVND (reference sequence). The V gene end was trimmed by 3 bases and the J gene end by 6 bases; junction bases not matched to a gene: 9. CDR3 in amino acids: CASSISPGQGGQPQHF. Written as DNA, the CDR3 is TGTGCCAGTAGTATTAGCCCGGGACAGGGAGGTCAGCCCCAGCATTTT.

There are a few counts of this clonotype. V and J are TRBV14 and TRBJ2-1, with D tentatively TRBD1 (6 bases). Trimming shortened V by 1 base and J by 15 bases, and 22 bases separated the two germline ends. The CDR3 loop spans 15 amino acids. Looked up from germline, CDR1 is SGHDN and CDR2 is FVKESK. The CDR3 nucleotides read TGTGCCAGCAGCCAAGCAGGGGCAGGGTCCTTCCTACGGTTCTTC. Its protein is CASSQAGAGSFLRFF.

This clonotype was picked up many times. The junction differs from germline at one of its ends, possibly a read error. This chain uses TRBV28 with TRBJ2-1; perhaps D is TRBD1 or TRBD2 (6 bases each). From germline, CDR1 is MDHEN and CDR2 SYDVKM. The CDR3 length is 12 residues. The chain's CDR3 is CASTLRRGMQFF. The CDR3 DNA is TGTGCCAGCACTTTAAGGAGGGGGATGCAGTTCTTC.

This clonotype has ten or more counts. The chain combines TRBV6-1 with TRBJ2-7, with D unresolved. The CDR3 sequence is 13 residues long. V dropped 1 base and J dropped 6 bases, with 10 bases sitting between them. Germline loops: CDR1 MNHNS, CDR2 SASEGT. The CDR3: CASSEESPREQYF. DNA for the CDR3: TGTGCCAGCAGTGAAGAATCTCCCCGCGAGCAGTACTTC.

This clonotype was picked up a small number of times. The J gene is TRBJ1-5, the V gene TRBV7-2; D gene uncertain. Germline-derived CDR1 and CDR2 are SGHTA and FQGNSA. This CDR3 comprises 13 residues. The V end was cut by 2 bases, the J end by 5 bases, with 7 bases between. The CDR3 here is CASSLNQDQPQHF. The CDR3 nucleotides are TGTGCCAGCAGCTTAAACCAGGATCAGCCCCAGCATTTT. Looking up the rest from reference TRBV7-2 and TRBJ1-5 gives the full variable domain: GAGVSQSPSNKVTEKGKDVELRCDPISGHTALYWYRQSLGQGLEFLIYFQGNSAPDKSGLPSDRFSAERTGGSVSTLTIQRTQQEDSAVYLCASSLNQDQPQHFGDGTRLSIL.

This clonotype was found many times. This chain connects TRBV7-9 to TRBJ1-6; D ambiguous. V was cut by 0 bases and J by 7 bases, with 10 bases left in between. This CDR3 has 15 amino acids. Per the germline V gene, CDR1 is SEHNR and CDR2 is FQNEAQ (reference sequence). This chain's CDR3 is CASSLAGRQNSPLHF. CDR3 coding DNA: TGTGCCAGCAGCTTAGCAGGGCGCCAGAATTCACCCCTCCACTTT.

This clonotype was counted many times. CDR3 in amino acids: CASNHRGSSEKLFF. The CDR3 DNA is TGTGCCAGCAACCACAGGGGATCGAGTGAAAAACTGTTTTTT. V is TRBV28 and J is TRBJ1-4, with TRBD1 matching 7 bases. CDR3 length equals 14 residues. Germline-derived CDR1 and CDR2 are MDHEN and SYDVKM. The V gene end was trimmed by 7 bases and the J gene end by 7 bases; junction bases not matched to a gene: 9.

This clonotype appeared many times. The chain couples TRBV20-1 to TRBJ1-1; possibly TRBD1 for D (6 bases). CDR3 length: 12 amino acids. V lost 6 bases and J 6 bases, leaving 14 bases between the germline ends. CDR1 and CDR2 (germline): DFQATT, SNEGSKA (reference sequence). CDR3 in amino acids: CSARGGVPEAFF. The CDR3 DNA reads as TGCAGTGCAAGGGGGGGAGTTCCTGAAGCTTTCTTT.

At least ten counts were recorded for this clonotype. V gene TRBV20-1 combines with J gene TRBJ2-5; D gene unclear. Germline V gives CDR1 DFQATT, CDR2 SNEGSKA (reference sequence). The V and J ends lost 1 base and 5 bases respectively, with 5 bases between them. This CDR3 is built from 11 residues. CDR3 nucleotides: TGCAGTGCTAGAGGGACGGAGACCCAGTACTTC. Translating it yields CSARGTETQYF.

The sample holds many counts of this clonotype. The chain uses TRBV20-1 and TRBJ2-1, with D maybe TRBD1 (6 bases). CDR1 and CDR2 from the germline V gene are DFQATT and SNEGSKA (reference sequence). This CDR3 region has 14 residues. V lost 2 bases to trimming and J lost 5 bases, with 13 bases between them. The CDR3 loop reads CSARPGQLDNEQFF. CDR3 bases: TGCAGTGCTAGACCTGGACAGCTGGACAATGAGCAGTTCTTC.

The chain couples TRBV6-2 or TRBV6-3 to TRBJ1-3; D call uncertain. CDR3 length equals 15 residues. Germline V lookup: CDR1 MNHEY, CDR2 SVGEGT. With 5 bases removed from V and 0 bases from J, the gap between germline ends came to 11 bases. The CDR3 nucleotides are TGTGCCAGCAGTGTCCACAGCGCCTCTGGAAACACCATATATTTT. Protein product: CASSVHSASGNTIYF.

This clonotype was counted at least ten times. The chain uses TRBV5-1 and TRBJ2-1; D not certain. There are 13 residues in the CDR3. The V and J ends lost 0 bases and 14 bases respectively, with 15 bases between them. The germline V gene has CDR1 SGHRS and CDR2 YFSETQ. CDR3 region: CASSLEAVGEKFF. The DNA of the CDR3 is TGCGCCAGCAGCTTGGAGGCCGTCGGAGAAAAGTTCTTC. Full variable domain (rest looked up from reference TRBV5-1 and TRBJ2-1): KAGVTQTPRYLIKTRGQQVTLSCSPISGHRSVSWYQQTPGQGLQFLFEYFSETQRNKGNFPGRFSGRQFSNSRSEMNVSTLELGDSALYLCASSLEAVGEKFFGPGTRLTVL.

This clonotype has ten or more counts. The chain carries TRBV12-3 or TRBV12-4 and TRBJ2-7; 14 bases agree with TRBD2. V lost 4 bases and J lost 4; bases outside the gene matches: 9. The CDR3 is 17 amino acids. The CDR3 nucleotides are TGTGCCAGCAGTTGGACTAGCGGGGGGACAGTACATTACGAGCAGTACTTC. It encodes CASSWTSGGTVHYEQYF.

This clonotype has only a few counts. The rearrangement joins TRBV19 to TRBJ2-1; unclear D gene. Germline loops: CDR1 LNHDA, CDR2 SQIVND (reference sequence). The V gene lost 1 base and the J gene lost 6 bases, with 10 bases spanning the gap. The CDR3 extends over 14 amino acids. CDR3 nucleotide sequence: TGTGCCAGTAGTATAGGGAAAAGGGTCAATGAGCAGTTCTTC. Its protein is CASSIGKRVNEQFF. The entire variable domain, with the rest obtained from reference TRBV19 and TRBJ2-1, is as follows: DGGITQSPKYLFRKEGQNVTLSCEQNLNHDAMYWYRQDPGQGLRLIYYSQIVNDFQKGDIAEGYSVSREKKESFPLTVTSAQKNPTAFYLCASSIGKRVNEQFFGPGTRLTVL.

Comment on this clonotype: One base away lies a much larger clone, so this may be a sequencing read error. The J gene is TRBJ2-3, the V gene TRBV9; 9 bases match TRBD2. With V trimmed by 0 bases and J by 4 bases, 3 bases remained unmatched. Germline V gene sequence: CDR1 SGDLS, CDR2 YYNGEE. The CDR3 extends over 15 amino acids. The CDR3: CASSVAAGGADTQYF. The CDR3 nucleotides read TGTGCCAGCAGCGTAGCAGCGGGGGGAGCAGATACGCAGTATTTT.

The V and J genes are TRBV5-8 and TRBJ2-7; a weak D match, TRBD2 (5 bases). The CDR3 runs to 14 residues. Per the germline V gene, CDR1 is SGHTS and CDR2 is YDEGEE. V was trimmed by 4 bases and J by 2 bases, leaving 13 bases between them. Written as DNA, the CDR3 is TGTGCCAGCAGCACCCGGACTCTCACCTACGAGCAGTACTTC. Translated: CASSTRTLTYEQYF.

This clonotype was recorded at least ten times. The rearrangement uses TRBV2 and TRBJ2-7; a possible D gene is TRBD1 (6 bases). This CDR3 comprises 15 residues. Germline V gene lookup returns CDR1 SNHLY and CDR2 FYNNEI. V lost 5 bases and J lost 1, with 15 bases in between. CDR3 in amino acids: CASSQRPGQSYEQYF. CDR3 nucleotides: TGTGCCAGCAGTCAACGGCCGGGACAATCCTACGAGCAGTACTTC.

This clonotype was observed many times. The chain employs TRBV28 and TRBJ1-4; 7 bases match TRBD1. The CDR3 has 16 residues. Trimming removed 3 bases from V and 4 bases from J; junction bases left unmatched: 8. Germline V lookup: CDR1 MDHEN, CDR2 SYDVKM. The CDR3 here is CASSFPDGTDNEKLFF. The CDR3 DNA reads TGTGCCAGCAGTTTCCCCGATGGGACAGATAATGAAAAACTGTTTTTT.

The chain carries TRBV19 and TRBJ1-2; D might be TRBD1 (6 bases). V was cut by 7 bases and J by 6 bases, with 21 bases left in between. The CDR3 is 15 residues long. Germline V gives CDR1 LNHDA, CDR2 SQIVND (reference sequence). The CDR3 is CASTTIGRGFDGYTF. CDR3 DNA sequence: TGTGCCAGTACCACCATCGGAAGGGGGTTTGATGGCTACACCTTC.

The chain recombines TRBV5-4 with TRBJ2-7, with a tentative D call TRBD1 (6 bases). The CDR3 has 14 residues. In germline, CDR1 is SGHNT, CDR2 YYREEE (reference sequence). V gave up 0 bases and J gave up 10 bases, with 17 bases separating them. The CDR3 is CASSLARQESDQYF. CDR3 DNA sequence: TGTGCCAGCAGCTTGGCCAGACAGGAGTCTGATCAGTACTTC.

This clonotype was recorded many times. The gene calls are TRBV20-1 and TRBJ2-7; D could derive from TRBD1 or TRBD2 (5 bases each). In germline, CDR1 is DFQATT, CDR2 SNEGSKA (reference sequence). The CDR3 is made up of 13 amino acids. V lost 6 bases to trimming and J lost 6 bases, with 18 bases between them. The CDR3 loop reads CSAVWGTASEQYF. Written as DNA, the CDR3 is TGCAGTGCCGTATGGGGGACCGCGAGCGAGCAGTACTTC.

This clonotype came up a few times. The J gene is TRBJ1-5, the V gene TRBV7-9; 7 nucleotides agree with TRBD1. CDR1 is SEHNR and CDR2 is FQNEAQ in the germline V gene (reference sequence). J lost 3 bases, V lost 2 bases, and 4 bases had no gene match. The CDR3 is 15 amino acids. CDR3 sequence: CASSLTGAYNQPQHF. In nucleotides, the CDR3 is TGTGCCAGCAGCTTAACAGGGGCCTACAATCAGCCCCAGCATTTT.